The entry below gives a single T cell receptor (beta chain) sequence along with its context. What it binds is not known. The CDR3 is 14 amino acids. V trimming: 4 bases; J trimming: 3 bases; junction bases outside the gene matches: 9. CDR1 SQVTM and CDR2 ANQGSEA come from the germline V gene. The use of a sample-barcoded 5' primer and a J-beta primer mix characterized a second PCR of roughly 6 to 11 cycles. TCRdb reanalysed the 5' RACE reads using MiXCR and keeps one entry per CDR3 protein. The sample contains approximately 790,000 distinct CDR3 sequences, 60% to 80% of which appear only once. This entry comes from a study of blood T cells in healthy people across ages. Study-wide findings and caveats: Naive T cell percentage strongly correlated with TCR beta diversity.

Around 9.4 milliliters was the volume of peripheral blood drawn from each donor. The sequence came from a man aged 25 to 40 in good health. The sequencing input was blood. The chain has TRBV29-1 and TRBJ2-7, with 7 bases fitting TRBD1. CDR3 coding DNA: TGCAGCGTTGGTGGTACAGGGGACAACTACGAGCAGTACTTC. Its translation: CSVGGTGDNYEQYF.